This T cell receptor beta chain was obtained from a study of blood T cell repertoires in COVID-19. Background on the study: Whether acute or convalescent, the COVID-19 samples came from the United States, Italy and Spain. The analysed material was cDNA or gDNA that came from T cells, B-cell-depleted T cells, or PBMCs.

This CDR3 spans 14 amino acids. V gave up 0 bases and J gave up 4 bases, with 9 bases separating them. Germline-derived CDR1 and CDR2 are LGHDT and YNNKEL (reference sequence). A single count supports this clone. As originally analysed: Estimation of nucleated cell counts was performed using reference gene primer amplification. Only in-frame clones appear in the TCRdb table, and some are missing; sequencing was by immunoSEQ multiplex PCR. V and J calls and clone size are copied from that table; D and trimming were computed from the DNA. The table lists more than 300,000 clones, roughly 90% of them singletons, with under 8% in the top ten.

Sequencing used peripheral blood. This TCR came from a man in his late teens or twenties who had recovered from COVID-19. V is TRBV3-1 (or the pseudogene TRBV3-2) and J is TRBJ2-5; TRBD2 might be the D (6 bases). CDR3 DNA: TGTGCCAGCAGCCAAGATTTGGGGGGAGAGACCCAGTACTTC. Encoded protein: CASSQDLGGETQYF.